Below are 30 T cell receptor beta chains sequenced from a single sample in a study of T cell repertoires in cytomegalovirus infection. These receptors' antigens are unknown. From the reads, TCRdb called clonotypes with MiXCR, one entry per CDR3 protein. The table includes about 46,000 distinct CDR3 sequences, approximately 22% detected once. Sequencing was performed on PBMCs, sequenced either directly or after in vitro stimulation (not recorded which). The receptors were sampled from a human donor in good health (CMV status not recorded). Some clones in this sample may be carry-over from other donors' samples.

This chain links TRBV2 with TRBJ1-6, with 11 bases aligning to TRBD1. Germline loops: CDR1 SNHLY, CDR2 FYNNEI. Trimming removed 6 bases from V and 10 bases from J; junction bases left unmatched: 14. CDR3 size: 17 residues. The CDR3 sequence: CASSLEYPGQGGSPLHF. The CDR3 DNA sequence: TGTGCCAGCAGCCTGGAATACCCGGGACAGGGGGGATCACCCCTCCACTTT.

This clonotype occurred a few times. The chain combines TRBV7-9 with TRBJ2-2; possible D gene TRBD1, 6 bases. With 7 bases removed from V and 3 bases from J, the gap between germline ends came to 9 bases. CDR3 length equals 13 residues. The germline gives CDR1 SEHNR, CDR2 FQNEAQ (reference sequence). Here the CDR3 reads CASTHRDTGELFF. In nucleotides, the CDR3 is TGTGCCAGCACCCACAGGGACACCGGGGAGCTGTTTTTT.

In DNA form, the CDR3 reads TGTGCCAGCAGTCGGACAGCAACTAATGAAAAACTGTTTTTT. Its translation is CASSRTATNEKLFF. J is TRBJ1-4 and V is TRBV6-6; D might be TRBD1 (6 bases). The CDR3 is made up of 14 amino acids. The germline V gene has CDR1 MNHNY and CDR2 SVGAGI (reference sequence). V shed 5 bases and J shed 0 bases, with 7 bases lying between them.

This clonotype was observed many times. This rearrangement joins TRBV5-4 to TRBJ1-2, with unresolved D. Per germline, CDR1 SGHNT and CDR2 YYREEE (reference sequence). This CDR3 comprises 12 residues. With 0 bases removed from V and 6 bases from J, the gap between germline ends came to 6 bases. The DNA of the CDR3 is TGTGCCAGCAGCTTGGTCCCCAATGGCTACACCTTC. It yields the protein CASSLVPNGYTF.

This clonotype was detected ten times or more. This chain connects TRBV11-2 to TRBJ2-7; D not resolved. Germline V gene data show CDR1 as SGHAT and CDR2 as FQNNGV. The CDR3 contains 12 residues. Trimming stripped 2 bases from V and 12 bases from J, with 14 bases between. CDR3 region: CASSLIQPRAYF. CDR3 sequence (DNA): TGTGCCAGCAGCTTAATCCAGCCAAGAGCGTACTTC.

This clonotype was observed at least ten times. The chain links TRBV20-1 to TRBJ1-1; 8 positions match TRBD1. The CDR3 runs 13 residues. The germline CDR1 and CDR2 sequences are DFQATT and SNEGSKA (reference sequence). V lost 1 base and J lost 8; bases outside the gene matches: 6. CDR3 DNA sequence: TGCAGTGCTAGAGCGCCCGGACAGGGAGAAGCTTTCTTT. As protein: CSARAPGQGEAFF.

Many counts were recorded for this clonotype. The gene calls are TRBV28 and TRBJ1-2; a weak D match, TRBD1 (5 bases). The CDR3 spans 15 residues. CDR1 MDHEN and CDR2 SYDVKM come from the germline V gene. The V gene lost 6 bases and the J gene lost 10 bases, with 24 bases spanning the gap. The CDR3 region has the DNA TGTGCCAGCAGATCACAAGCATCAACAGGAGGTGACTACACCTTC. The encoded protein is CASRSQASTGGDYTF.

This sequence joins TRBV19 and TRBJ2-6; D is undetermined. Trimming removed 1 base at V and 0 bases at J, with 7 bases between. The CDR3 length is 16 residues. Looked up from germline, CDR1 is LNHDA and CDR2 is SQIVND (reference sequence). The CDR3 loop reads CASSIGIISGANVLTF. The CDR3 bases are TGTGCCAGTAGTATAGGGATCATCTCTGGGGCCAACGTCCTGACTTTC.

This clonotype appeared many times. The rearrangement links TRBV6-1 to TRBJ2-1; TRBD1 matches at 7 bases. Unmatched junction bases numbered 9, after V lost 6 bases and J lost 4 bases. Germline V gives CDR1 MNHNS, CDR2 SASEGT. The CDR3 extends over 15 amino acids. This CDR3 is CASSAGTEIYNEQFF. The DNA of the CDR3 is TGTGCCAGCAGCGCCGGGACAGAGATTTACAATGAGCAGTTCTTC.

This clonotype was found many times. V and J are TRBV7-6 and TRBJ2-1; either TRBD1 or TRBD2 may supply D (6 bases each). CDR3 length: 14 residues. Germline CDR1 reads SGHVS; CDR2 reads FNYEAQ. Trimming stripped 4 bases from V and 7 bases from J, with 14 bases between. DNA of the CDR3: TGTGCCAGCAGCTGGGGGGTTAGGGGGAATGAGCAGTTCTTC. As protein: CASSWGVRGNEQFF.

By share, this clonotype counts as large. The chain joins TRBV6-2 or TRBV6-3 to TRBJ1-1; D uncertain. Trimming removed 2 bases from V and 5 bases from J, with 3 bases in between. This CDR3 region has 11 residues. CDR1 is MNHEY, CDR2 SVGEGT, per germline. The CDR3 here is CASSYGTEAFF. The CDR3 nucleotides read TGTGCCAGCAGTTACGGGACTGAAGCTTTCTTT.

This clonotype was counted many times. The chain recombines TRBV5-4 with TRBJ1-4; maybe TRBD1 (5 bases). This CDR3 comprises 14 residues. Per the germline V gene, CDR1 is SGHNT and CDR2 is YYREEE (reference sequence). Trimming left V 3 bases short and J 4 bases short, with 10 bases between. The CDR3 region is CASSSQAGNEKLFF. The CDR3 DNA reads TGTGCCAGCAGCTCACAGGCTGGTAATGAAAAACTGTTTTTT. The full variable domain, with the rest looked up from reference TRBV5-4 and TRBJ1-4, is ETGVTQSPTHLIKTRGQQVTLRCSSQSGHNTVSWYQQALGQGPQFIFQYYREEENGRGNFPPRFSGLQFPNYSSELNVNALELDDSALYLCASSSQAGNEKLFFGSGTQLSVL.

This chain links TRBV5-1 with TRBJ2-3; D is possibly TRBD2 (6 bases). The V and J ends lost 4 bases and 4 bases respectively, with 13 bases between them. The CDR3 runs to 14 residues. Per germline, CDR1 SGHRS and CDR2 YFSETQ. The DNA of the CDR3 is TGCGCCAGCAGCCTCGGGACTGGTGCAGATACGCAGTATTTT. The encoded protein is CASSLGTGADTQYF. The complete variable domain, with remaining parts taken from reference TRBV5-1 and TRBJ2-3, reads KAGVTQTPRYLIKTRGQQVTLSCSPISGHRSVSWYQQTPGQGLQFLFEYFSETQRNKGNFPGRFSGRQFSNSRSEMNVSTLELGDSALYLCASSLGTGADTQYFGPGTRLTVL.

CDR3 sequence reads: CASSSSSSFNYGYTF. The DNA for the CDR3 is TGTGCCAGCAGCTCAAGCTCGTCCTTTAACTATGGCTACACCTTC. This sequence joins TRBV7-6 and TRBJ1-2; D remains ambiguous. Germline CDR1 and CDR2: SGHVS and FNYEAQ. V lost 4 bases, J lost 1 base, and 13 bases lay in between. This CDR3 spans 15 amino acids.

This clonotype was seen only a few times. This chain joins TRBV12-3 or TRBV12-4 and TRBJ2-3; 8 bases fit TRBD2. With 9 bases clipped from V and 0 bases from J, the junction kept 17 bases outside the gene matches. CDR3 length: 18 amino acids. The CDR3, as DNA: TGTGCCAGTGCCTCACTTAGCGGGGCTACGACTAGCACAGATACGCAGTATTTT. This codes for CASASLSGATTSTDTQYF.

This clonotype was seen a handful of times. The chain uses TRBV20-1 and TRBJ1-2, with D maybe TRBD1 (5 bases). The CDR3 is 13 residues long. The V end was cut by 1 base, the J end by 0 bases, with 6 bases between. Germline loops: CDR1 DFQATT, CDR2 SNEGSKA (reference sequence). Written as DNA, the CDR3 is TGCAGTGCTAGAGGGGGGTCTAACTATGGCTACACCTTC. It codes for CSARGGSNYGYTF.

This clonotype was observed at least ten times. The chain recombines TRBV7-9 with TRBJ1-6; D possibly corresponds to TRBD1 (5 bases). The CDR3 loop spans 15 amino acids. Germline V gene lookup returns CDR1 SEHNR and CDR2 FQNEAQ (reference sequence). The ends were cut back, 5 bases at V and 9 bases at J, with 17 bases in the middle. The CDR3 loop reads CASSTYGTIASPLHF. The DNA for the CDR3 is TGTGCCAGCAGCACCTACGGGACTATAGCTTCACCCCTCCACTTT.

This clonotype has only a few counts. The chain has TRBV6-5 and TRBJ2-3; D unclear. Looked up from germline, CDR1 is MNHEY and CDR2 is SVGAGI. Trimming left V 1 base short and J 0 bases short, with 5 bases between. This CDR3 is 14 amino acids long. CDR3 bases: TGTGCCAGCAGTTACTACCTCAGCACAGATACGCAGTATTTT. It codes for CASSYYLSTDTQYF.

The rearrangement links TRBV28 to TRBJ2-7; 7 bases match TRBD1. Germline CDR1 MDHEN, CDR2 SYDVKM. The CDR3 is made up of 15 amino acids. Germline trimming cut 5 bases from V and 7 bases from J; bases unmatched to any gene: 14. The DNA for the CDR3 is TGTGCCAGCAGTCCCCTAGGACAGGTCTTCTGGGAGCAGTACTTC. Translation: CASSPLGQVFWEQYF.

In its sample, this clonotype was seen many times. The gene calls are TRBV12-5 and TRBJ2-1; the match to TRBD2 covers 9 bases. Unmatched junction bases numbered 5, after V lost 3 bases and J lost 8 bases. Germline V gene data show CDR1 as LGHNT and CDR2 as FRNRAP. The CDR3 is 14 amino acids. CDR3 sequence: CASGFGTSRDEQFF. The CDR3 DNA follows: TGTGCTAGTGGTTTCGGGACTAGCCGGGATGAGCAGTTCTTC.

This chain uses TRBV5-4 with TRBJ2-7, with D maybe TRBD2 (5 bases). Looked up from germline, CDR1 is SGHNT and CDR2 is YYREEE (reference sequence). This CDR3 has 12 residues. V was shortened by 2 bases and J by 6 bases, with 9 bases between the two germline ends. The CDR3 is CASSLFEGEQYF. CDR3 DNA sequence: TGTGCCAGCAGCTTATTCGAGGGCGAGCAGTACTTC.

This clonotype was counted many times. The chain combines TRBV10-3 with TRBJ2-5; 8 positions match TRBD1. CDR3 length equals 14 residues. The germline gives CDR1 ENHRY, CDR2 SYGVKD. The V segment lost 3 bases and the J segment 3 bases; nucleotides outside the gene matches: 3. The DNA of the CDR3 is TGTGCCATCAGTGACGACAGGGGAGAAGAGACCCAGTACTTC. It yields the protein CAISDDRGEETQYF.

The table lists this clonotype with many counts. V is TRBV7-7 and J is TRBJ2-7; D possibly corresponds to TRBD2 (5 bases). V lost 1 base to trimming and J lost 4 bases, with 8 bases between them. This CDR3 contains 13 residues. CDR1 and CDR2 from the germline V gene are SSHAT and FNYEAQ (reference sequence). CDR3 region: CASSLDRTYEQYF. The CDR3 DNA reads TGTGCCAGCAGCTTAGACCGGACTTACGAGCAGTACTTC.

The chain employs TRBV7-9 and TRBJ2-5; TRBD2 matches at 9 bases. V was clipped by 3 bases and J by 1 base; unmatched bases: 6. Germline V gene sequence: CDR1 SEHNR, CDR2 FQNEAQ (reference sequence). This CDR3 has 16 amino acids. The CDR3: CASSFIVAGVQETQYF. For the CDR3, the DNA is TGTGCCAGCAGCTTTATTGTAGCGGGGGTCCAAGAGACCCAGTACTTC.

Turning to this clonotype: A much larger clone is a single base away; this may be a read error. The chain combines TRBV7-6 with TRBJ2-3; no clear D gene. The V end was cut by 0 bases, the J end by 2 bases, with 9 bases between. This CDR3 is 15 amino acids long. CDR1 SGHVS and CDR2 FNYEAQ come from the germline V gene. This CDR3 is CASSLAVGTTDTQYF. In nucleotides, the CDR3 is TGTGCCAGCAGCTTAGCGGTGGGCACCACAGATACGCAGTATTTT.

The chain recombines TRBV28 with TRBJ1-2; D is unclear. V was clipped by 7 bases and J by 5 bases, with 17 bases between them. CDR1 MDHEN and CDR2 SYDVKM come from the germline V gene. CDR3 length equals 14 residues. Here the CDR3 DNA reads TGTGCCAGCACCGAAGAGGGAGGCATGTATGGCTACACCTTC. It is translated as CASTEEGGMYGYTF.

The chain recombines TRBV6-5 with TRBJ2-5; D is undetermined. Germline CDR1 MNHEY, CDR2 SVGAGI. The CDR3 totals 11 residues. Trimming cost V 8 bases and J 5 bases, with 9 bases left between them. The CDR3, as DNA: TGTGCCAGCGGGATGAAGGAGACCCAGTACTTC. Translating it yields CASGMKETQYF.

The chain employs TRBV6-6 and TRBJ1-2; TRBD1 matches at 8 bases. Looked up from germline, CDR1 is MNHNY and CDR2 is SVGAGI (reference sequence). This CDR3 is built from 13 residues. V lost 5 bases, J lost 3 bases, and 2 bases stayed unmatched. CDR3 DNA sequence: TGTGCCAGCAGTCAGGACAGGGACTATGGCTACACCTTC. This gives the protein CASSQDRDYGYTF.

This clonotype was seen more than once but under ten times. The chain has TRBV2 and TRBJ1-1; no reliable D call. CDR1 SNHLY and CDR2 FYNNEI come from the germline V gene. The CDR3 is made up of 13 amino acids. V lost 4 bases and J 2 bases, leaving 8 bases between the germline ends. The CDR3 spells CASSGEFNTEAFF. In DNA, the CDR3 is TGTGCCAGCAGTGGGGAGTTTAACACTGAAGCTTTCTTT.

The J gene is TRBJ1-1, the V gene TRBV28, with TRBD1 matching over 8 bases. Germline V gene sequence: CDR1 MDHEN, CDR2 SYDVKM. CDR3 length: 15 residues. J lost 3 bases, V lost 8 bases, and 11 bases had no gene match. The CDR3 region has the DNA TGTGCCAGCTCGACAGGGGAGAGGGGATACACTGAAGCTTTCTTT. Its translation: CASSTGERGYTEAFF.